Listed below are T cell receptor beta chains from one sample, sequenced in a study of shared clonotypes between healthy human individuals. The protocol was immunoSEQ multiplex PCR, while the TCRdb copy is restricted to in-frame clones and leaves out a portion. The sample contains a few hundred thousand clones, about 96% of which appear only once. Sequencing was carried out using naive CD4+ T cells sorted from blood. The receptors were gathered from a woman aged 25 to 39 in good health. CDR3s include the opening cysteine and the closing phenylalanine or tryptophan. The D gene is left open where the match is weak. Only some rows state a clone size, as once, few, many or a class for expanded clones.

NA | NA | TRBJ1-6 | TRBV6-1 | CASGANHHNSPLHF | TGTGCCAGCGGAGCGAATCACCATAATTCACCCCTCCACTTT
NA | NA | TRBJ2-7 | TRBV28 | CASSTRAGPYEQYF | TGTGCCAGCAGTACCCGGGCCGGACCTTACGAGCAGTACTTC
NA | TRBD1 | TRBJ1-5 | TRBV7-9 | CASSFTTGDNQPQHF | TGTGCCAGCAGCTTCACGACAGGGGACAATCAGCCCCAGCATTTT
NA | TRBD1 | TRBJ2-5 | TRBV6-6 | CASSTRDRGRETQYF | TGTGCCAGCAGTACTCGGGACAGGGGTCGGGAGACCCAGTACTTC
NA | NA | TRBJ1-1 | TRBV29-1 | CSVVRPLNTEAFF | TGCAGCGTTGTGAGACCTCTGAACACTGAAGCTTTCTTT
NA | NA | TRBJ2-7 | TRBV28 | CASSAGTYEQYF | TGTGCCAGCAGTGCGGGGACATACGAGCAGTACTTC
NA | NA | TRBJ1-1 | TRBV11-1 | CASSSRWGESTEAFF | TGTGCCAGCAGCTCCAGGTGGGGGGAGTCCACTGAAGCTTTCTTT
NA | NA | TRBJ2-1 | TRBV1 | CTSSQDCRKTSAYNEQFF | TGCACCAGCAGCCAAGATTGCCGGAAGACTAGCGCTTACAATGAGCAGTTCTTC
NA | NA | TRBJ1-4 | TRBV30 | CAWSPPPFAGLGEKLFF | TGTGCCTGGAGTCCCCCCCCTTTCGCAGGATTAGGTGAAAAACTGTTTTTT
NA | TRBD1 | TRBJ2-5 | TRBV28 | CASSRTGAVETQYF | TGTGCCAGCAGTCGGACAGGGGCAGTAGAGACCCAGTACTTC
NA | TRBD1 | TRBJ1-1 | TRBV7-9 | CASSPRDSRVNTEAFF | TGTGCCAGCAGCCCCCGGGACAGCCGAGTGAACACTGAAGCTTTCTTT
NA | NA | TRBJ2-1 | TRBV28 | CASNMGNEQFF | TGTGCCAGCAATATGGGGAATGAGCAGTTCTTC
NA | NA | TRBJ1-2 | TRBV28 | CASTQPRVSLNGYTF | TGTGCCAGCACTCAACCAAGGGTCAGCTTGAATGGCTACACCTTC
once | TRBD2 | TRBJ2-3 | TRBV6-1 | CASSVLATSGERNTQYF | TGTGCCAGCAGTGTATTGGCGACTAGCGGGGAGAGGAATACGCAGTATTTT
NA | TRBD2 | TRBJ2-5 | TRBV5-1 | CASSLGAGVQETQYF | TGCGCCAGCAGCTTGGGGGCGGGAGTTCAAGAGACCCAGTACTTC
once | NA | TRBJ2-7 | TRBV21-1 | CASSKAVLRSYEQYF | TGTGCCAGCAGCAAAGCAGTATTACGCTCCTACGAGCAGTACTTC
NA | TRBD1 | TRBJ1-3 | TRBV29-1 | CSVEGLPGTGGNTIYF | TGCAGCGTTGAAGGACTTCCTGGGACAGGGGGAAACACCATATATTTT
NA | TRBD1 | TRBJ2-1 | TRBV5-1 | CASSEDRGATYNEQFF | TGCGCCAGCAGCGAGGACAGGGGGGCAACCTACAATGAGCAGTTCTTC
NA | NA | TRBJ2-3 | TRBV5-1 | CASSLDGFTDTQYF | TGCGCCAGCAGCTTGGACGGTTTCACAGATACGCAGTATTTT
NA | TRBD2 | TRBJ2-7 | TRBV5-1 | CASSLEGTRNYEQYF | TGCGCCAGCAGCTTGGAGGGGACTAGAAACTACGAGCAGTACTTC
NA | NA | TRBJ1-2 | TRBV28 | CASTSKPPGRANYGYTF | TGTGCCAGCACTTCAAAACCTCCAGGGAGGGCTAACTATGGCTACACCTTC
NA | TRBD2 | TRBJ2-1 | TRBV18 | CASSPGSGAYNEQFF | TGTGCCAGCTCACCAGGTAGCGGGGCCTACAATGAGCAGTTCTTC
NA | NA | TRBJ2-3 | TRBV19 | CASSQRITDTQYF | TGTGCCAGTAGCCAAAGGATCACAGATACGCAGTATTTT
NA | NA | TRBJ2-3 | TRBV5-4 | CASSLEWGAGDTQYF | TGTGCCAGCAGCTTGGAGTGGGGGGCAGGGGATACGCAGTATTTT
NA | TRBD1 | TRBJ1-1 | TRBV10-1 | CASSESTGQGNTEAFF | TGCGCCAGCAGTGAGTCGACTGGACAGGGGAACACTGAAGCTTTCTTT
NA | NA | TRBJ2-1 | TRBV5-1 | CASSLGLGNEQFF | TGCGCCAGCAGCTTGGGTCTAGGCAATGAGCAGTTCTTC
NA | NA | TRBJ2-3 | TRBV5-6 | CASSRLQEDTSTDTQYF | TGTGCCAGCAGCCGACTCCAGGAAGATACTAGCACAGATACGCAGTATTTT
NA | NA | TRBJ2-7 | TRBV23-1 | CASSQSARGTSYEQYF | TGCGCCAGCAGTCAATCCGCCAGGGGCACTTCCTACGAGCAGTACTTC
NA | NA | TRBJ1-4 | TRBV7-9 | CASSLGGVEKLFF | TGTGCCAGCAGCTTAGGTGGGGTTGAAAAACTGTTTTTT
once | TRBD1 | TRBJ1-2 | TRBV5-4 | CASSLGGTGDGYTF | TGTGCCAGCAGCTTGGGTGGGACAGGGGATGGCTACACCTTC
NA | NA | TRBJ2-2 | TRBV30 | CAWSAPGRYTGELFF | TGTGCCTGGAGTGCCCCAGGCCGATACACCGGGGAGCTGTTTTTT
NA | TRBD1 | TRBJ2-7 | TRBV30 | CAWNPTGSYEQYF | TGTGCCTGGAACCCGACAGGGTCCTACGAGCAGTACTTC
once | NA | TRBJ2-7 | TRBV6-1 | CASRINWDTAYEQYF | TGTGCCAGCAGGATCAATTGGGACACAGCCTACGAGCAGTACTTC
NA | TRBD2 | TRBJ2-7 | TRBV19 | CASSTGLAGGSSYEQYF | TGTGCCAGTAGTACGGGACTAGCGGGAGGGAGCTCCTACGAGCAGTACTTC
once | NA | TRBJ2-5 | TRBV7-7 | CASGTGQETQYF | TGTGCCAGCGGGACGGGACAAGAGACCCAGTACTTC
NA | NA | TRBJ1-5 | TRBV6-5 | CASSPQGRQQPQHF | TGTGCCAGCAGCCCTCAGGGTAGACAGCAGCCCCAGCATTTT
NA | NA | TRBJ1-5 | TRBV28 | CASSWRRMLNQPQHF | TGTGCCAGCAGTTGGCGACGGATGCTCAATCAGCCCCAGCATTTT
NA | NA | TRBJ2-5 | TRBV5-1 | CASSLLGKAAETQYF | TGCGCCAGCAGCTTGTTAGGAAAAGCGGCGGAGACCCAGTACTTC
NA | NA | TRBJ1-1 | TRBV6-5 | CASSYSLGGTEAFF | TGTGCCAGCAGTTACTCCCTTGGAGGGACTGAAGCTTTCTTT
NA | NA | TRBJ1-2 | TRBV18 | CASSPNAF | TGTGCCAGCTCACCGAATGCCTTC
few | NA | TRBJ1-5 | TRBV6-1 | CASSPAYSNQPQHF | TGTGCCAGCAGTCCAGCCTATAGCAATCAGCCCCAGCATTTT
NA | TRBD2 | TRBJ2-1 | TRBV4-1 | CASSQSQTSGSYNEQFF | TGCGCCAGCAGCCAATCCCAGACTAGCGGGAGTTACAATGAGCAGTTCTTC
NA | NA | TRBJ2-3 | TRBV10-1 | CASSESKALSLGTQYF | TGCGCCAGCAGTGAGTCCAAGGCACTCAGCCTAGGCACGCAGTATTTT
NA | NA | TRBJ2-7 | TRBV7-2 | CASSQDRNFAYEQYF | TGTGCCAGCAGCCAAGATCGGAACTTTGCCTACGAGCAGTACTTC
NA | NA | TRBJ2-7 | TRBV28 | CASSGLIHEQYF | TGTGCCAGCAGTGGCCTTATCCACGAGCAGTACTTC
NA | NA | TRBJ1-2 | TRBV27 | CASSPLVGPRTF | TGTGCCAGCAGTCCCCTCGTGGGGCCACGGACCTTC
NA | NA | TRBJ1-5 | TRBV28 | CASTTTGIGNQPQHF | TGTGCCAGCACTACTACAGGTATAGGCAATCAGCCCCAGCATTTT
NA | NA | TRBJ1-1 | TRBV20-1 | CSAKSNTEAFF | TGCAGTGCTAAAAGTAACACTGAAGCTTTCTTT
NA | NA | TRBJ1-4 | TRBV5-1 | CASSLIGPPQSSEKLFF | TGCGCCAGCAGCTTGATCGGCCCCCCGCAAAGTAGTGAAAAACTGTTTTTT
NA | TRBD1 | TRBJ1-2 | TRBV28 | CASSSGQGDGYTF | TGTGCCAGCAGTTCAGGACAGGGGGATGGCTACACCTTC